The 10 T cell receptor beta chains reported below all come from one sample, sequenced in a study of T cell changes during pregnancy in multiple sclerosis. Sequenced by immunoSEQ multiplex PCR; TCRdb stores in-frame clones only, minus some. The sample records approximately 100,000 clones, more than 90% being singletons. This specimen was peripheral blood, taken in the second trimester of pregnancy. The receptors come from a female donor with multiple sclerosis, enrolled in a pregnancy study.

The rearrangement uses TRBV28 and TRBJ2-7; D not certain. The V end lost 3 bases, the J end lost 9 bases, and 9 bases lay between the germline ends. CDR1 and CDR2 from the germline V gene are MDHEN and SYDVKM. This CDR3 is built from 11 residues. The CDR3 coding sequence is TGTGCCAGCAGTTTCGGGTCTCGGCAGTACTTC. It encodes CASSFGSRQYF.

This sequence joins TRBV27 and TRBJ1-1; 7 bases fit TRBD1. The V gene end was trimmed by 6 bases and the J gene end by 12 bases; junction bases not matched to a gene: 16. The CDR3 is 14 residues long. Per the germline V gene, CDR1 is MNHEY and CDR2 is SMNVEV (reference sequence). The CDR3 DNA sequence: TGTGCCAGCAGGAATTTTGGGCAGGGGGTTATTCCTTTCTTT. Amino acid sequence: CASRNFGQGVIPFF.

The chain joins TRBV5-1 to TRBJ2-3, with TRBD1 matching 8 bases. Looked up from germline, CDR1 is SGHRS and CDR2 is YFSETQ. The J segment lost 1 base and the V segment lost 0 bases, leaving 7 bases of the junction unmatched. The CDR3 loop spans 17 amino acids. CDR3 bases: TGCGCCAGCAGCTTGGTTCAGGGGGCTATGGGCACAGATACGCAGTATTTT. Translated: CASSLVQGAMGTDTQYF. The whole variable domain, filled in from reference TRBV5-1 and TRBJ2-3, reads KAGVTQTPRYLIKTRGQQVTLSCSPISGHRSVSWYQQTPGQGLQFLFEYFSETQRNKGNFPGRFSGRQFSNSRSEMNVSTLELGDSALYLCASSLVQGAMGTDTQYFGPGTRLTVL.

The chain employs TRBV5-1 and TRBJ2-1; 8 bases agree with TRBD1. Germline loops: CDR1 SGHRS, CDR2 YFSETQ. V dropped 0 bases and J dropped 5; count of bases not matched to a gene: 1. This CDR3 comprises 14 residues. The DNA of the CDR3 is TGCGCCAGCAGCTTGGGGACAGGGAACAATGAGCAGTTCTTC. Its protein is CASSLGTGNNEQFF.

The chain joins TRBV5-1 to TRBJ2-3; 7 nucleotides align to TRBD2. The CDR3 loop spans 12 amino acids. Per germline, CDR1 SGHRS and CDR2 YFSETQ. The CDR3 bases are TGCGGCCGGGCGGGAGCAAAGGATACGCAGTATTTT. Its protein is CGRAGAKDTQYF. Variable domain in full (rest from reference TRBV5-1 and TRBJ2-3): KAGVTQTPRYLIKTRGQQVTLSCSPISGHRSVSWYQQTPGQGLQFLFEYFSETQRNKGNFPGRFSGRQFSNSRSEMNVSTLELGDSALYLCGRAGAKDTQYFGPGTRLTVL.

This chain links TRBV5-6 with TRBJ1-3, with TRBD1 as a possible D gene (5 bases). Looked up from germline, CDR1 is SGHDT and CDR2 is YYEEEE. The CDR3 spans 17 residues. The ends were cut back, 0 bases at V and 0 bases at J, with 13 bases in the middle. The CDR3 here is CASSLAPGGVSGNTIYF. Here the CDR3 DNA reads TGTGCCAGCAGCTTGGCCCCCGGGGGAGTCTCTGGAAACACCATATATTTT.

On this clone itself: One end of the junction is discordant with germline, which a read error may explain. CDR3 amino acids: CASGSRGQGATDF. As DNA, the CDR3 is TGTGCTAGTGGGTCGAGGGGGCAGGGTGCCACCGACTTC. J is TRBJ2-5 and V is TRBV12-5; TRBD1 matches at 7 bases. Germline V CDR1 and CDR2: LGHNT, FRNRAP. The CDR3 length is 13 residues.

The chain recombines TRBV7-8 with TRBJ1-2; D call uncertain. Trimming stripped 1 base from V and 4 bases from J, with 10 bases between. This CDR3 is 14 amino acids long. Looked up from germline, CDR1 is SGHVS and CDR2 is FQNEAQ. CDR3 DNA sequence: TGTGCCAGCAGCTTAGTCAGAAACACCTATGGCTACACCTTC. Translated: CASSLVRNTYGYTF.

This clone was detected once. The gene calls are TRBV7-8 and TRBJ1-4; 7 nucleotides line up with TRBD1. This CDR3 region has 17 residues. The V segment lost 2 bases and the J segment 5 bases; nucleotides outside the gene matches: 11. CDR1 is SGHVS, CDR2 FQNEAQ, per germline. CDR3 sequence (DNA): TGTGCCAGCAGCTTATCCCGAGGGGGACAGCGGAATGAAAAACTGTTTTTT. This sequence encodes CASSLSRGGQRNEKLFF.

The CDR3 spells CAIRLAGGEEQYF. DNA of the CDR3: TGTGCCATCAGGCTAGCGGGAGGCGAAGAGCAGTACTTC. The chain is built from TRBV10-3 and TRBJ2-7; 11 bases are shared with TRBD2. The J segment lost 7 bases and the V segment lost 6 bases, leaving 5 bases of the junction unmatched. Germline V gene data show CDR1 as ENHRY and CDR2 as SYGVKD. CDR3 length: 13 amino acids.